This T cell receptor (beta chain) was captured in a study of regulatory T cells in long-lasting Graves disease. V shed 0 bases and J shed 2 bases, with 10 bases lying between them. The CDR3 length is 15 residues. Germline lookup yields CDR1 MNHEY and CDR2 SVGAGI. Library construction for TCR beta used iRepertoire HTBI primers and Arm-PCR of CDR3 regions. TCRdb used MiXCR to reprocess the multiplex PCR reads, holding one entry per CDR3 protein. There are 400,000 to 650,000 distinct CDR3 sequences in the sample; around 15% occur only once, and roughly 25% lies in the top ten. Regarding time point: newly diagnosed GD, antithyroid drugs for less than 3 months. Following extraction of RNA from PBMCs, that RNA was used to make the TCR library. Graves' disease diagnoses used American Thyroid Association guidelines. The same sample was also studied in work on T cells in Graves' hyperthyroidism and ophthalmopathy. That source adds: Stability of Graves' hyperthyroidism was defined as absent ophthalmopathy progression within 18 months.

The chain carries TRBV6-5 and TRBJ1-2; D gene uncertain. The receptor's source is a middle-aged woman with Graves disease. The material sequenced was peripheral blood mononuclear cells (PBMCs), taken at new diagnosis, from a patient treated with antithyroid drugs. CDR3 residues: CASSYSKTQNYGYTF. The CDR3 DNA is TGTGCCAGCAGTTACTCGAAGACACAAAACTATGGCTACACCTTC.